These 30 T cell receptor beta chains came from one sample sequenced in a study of naive and memory T cell subsets. The beta constant-region primer was an equimolar mix of two oligonucleotides covering TRBC1 and TRBC2. Via MiXCR, TCRdb re-called the UMI-ligation and nested PCR reads, giving one row per CDR3 protein. Among roughly 98,000 distinct CDR3 sequences listed, more than 6.5% were seen once. The sequencing sample was made of central memory CD4+ T cells from blood. The receptors were gathered from a human donor in good health.

This clonotype was found a few times. This chain connects TRBV14 to TRBJ2-2; TRBD2 aligns across 10 bases. The CDR3 sequence is 15 residues long. Looked up from germline, CDR1 is SGHDN and CDR2 is FVKESK. V shed 3 bases and J 4 bases; nucleotides not matched to a gene: 2. CDR3 bases: TGTGCCAGCAGCCAGGGACTAGCGCCCACCGGGGAGCTGTTTTTT. It specifies CASSQGLAPTGELFF.

The table lists this clonotype with many counts. V and J are TRBV20-1 and TRBJ2-7, with TRBD1 matching 7 bases. Germline values: CDR1 DFQATT, CDR2 SNEGSKA (reference sequence). The V segment lost 4 bases and the J segment 0 bases; nucleotides outside the gene matches: 9. The CDR3 spans 15 residues. CDR3 nucleotide sequence: TGCAGTGCTACCTGGACAGGCGAATACTCCTACGAGCAGTACTTC. Translation: CSATWTGEYSYEQYF.

This clonotype was observed many times. CDR3 bases: TGTGCCAGCAGCCGGACTTTAAACACCTACGAGCAGTACTTC. Protein sequence: CASSRTLNTYEQYF. The J gene is TRBJ2-7, the V gene TRBV11-2, with a possible D match to TRBD2 (5 bases). The CDR3 totals 14 residues. Deletions cut 5 bases from V and 2 bases from J, with 13 bases between. Germline V lookup: CDR1 SGHAT, CDR2 FQNNGV.

This clonotype was observed at least ten times. The V call is TRBV7-9, the J call TRBJ1-2, with D possibly being TRBD1 (6 bases). V lost 4 bases, J lost 7 bases, and 19 bases lay in between. CDR1 and CDR2 from the germline V gene are SEHNR and FQNEAQ (reference sequence). The CDR3 length is 15 residues. This CDR3 is CASSSGQGRSAGYTF. For the CDR3, the DNA is TGTGCCAGCAGCTCAGGCCAGGGGAGGTCGGCTGGCTACACCTTC.

At least ten counts were recorded for this clonotype. The J gene is TRBJ1-2, the V gene TRBV3-1; the match to TRBD1 covers 7 bases. The CDR3 is 13 residues long. Germline CDR1 reads LGHDT; CDR2 reads YNNKEL (reference sequence). The junction had 8 bases not matched to a gene; V was cut back by 0 bases and J by 13 bases. CDR3 DNA: TGTGCCAGCAGCCAAGATAGCCTCAGGGGGTGCACCTTC. Translated: CASSQDSLRGCTF.

This clonotype was seen only a few times. This chain connects TRBV9 to TRBJ1-2; 8 bases line up with TRBD1. Trimming removed 3 bases from V and 8 bases from J; junction bases left unmatched: 6. CDR3 length equals 13 residues. CDR1 is SGDLS, CDR2 YYNGEE, per germline. CDR3 coding DNA: TGTGCCAGCAGCGAACAGGGGGTAGGGGGCTACACCTTC. It is translated as CASSEQGVGGYTF.

The V call is TRBV4-3, the J call TRBJ2-3; 7 bases match TRBD2. The CDR3 loop spans 16 amino acids. The germline CDR1 and CDR2 sequences are LGHNA and YSLEER. V trimming: 6 bases; J trimming: 4 bases; junction bases outside the gene matches: 13. As DNA, the CDR3 is TGCGCCAGCAGGCCTAGGGCCCGTGCGGGGGCAGATACGCAGTATTTT. Its protein is CASRPRARAGADTQYF.

The chain uses TRBV19 and TRBJ1-2; 10 bases are a match to TRBD1. V lost 7 bases, J lost 9 bases, and 8 bases stayed unmatched. Germline lookup yields CDR1 LNHDA and CDR2 SQIVND (reference sequence). The CDR3 is made up of 13 amino acids. The CDR3 sequence is CASMEGDRGRYTF. DNA of the CDR3: TGTGCCAGTATGGAGGGGGACAGGGGACGCTACACCTTC.

This clonotype was seen many times. The chain has TRBV5-6 and TRBJ2-4; D might be TRBD1 (5 bases). Per germline, CDR1 SGHDT and CDR2 YYEEEE. The V end lost 0 bases, the J end lost 0 bases, and 13 bases lay between the germline ends. The CDR3 is 17 amino acids. The chain's CDR3 is CASSLGVDRLAKNIQYF. In DNA form, the CDR3 reads TGTGCCAGCAGCTTGGGAGTCGACAGATTAGCCAAAAACATTCAGTACTTC.

This clonotype has a count of ten or more. This chain connects TRBV3-1 to TRBJ1-6; no firm D call. Trimming pared 4 bases from V and 8 bases from J, leaving 9 bases between. Germline V gene sequence: CDR1 LGHDT, CDR2 YNNKEL (reference sequence). This CDR3 is built from 13 residues. This CDR3 is CASSPPLDSPLHF. The CDR3 DNA follows: TGTGCCAGCAGCCCACCGTTGGATTCACCCCTCCACTTT.

The table lists this clonotype with many counts. V is TRBV4-3 and J is TRBJ2-3, with D unresolved. CDR3 size: 14 residues. Trimming cost V 3 bases and J 1 base, with 8 bases left between them. Germline V gene sequence: CDR1 LGHNA, CDR2 YSLEER. CDR3 bases: TGCGCCAGCAGCCAGAGCGCCCGCACAGATACGCAGTATTTT. Its translation: CASSQSARTDTQYF.

This clonotype was observed many times. V usage is TRBV6-4 and J usage is TRBJ2-2, with D possibly being TRBD2 (6 bases). V gave up 6 bases and J gave up 6 bases, with 17 bases separating them. The CDR3 consists of 15 residues. The germline gives CDR1 MRHNA, CDR2 SNTAGT. The CDR3 region has the DNA TGTGCCAGCAGAGCCGGACTAAATAAGTCCGGGGAGCTGTTTTTT. Translation: CASRAGLNKSGELFF.

This clonotype was counted only a few times. The genes are TRBV6-2 or TRBV6-3 and TRBJ2-1, with 7 bases that match TRBD1. Trimming cost V 6 bases and J 7 bases; bases outside gene matches: 3. There are 12 residues in the CDR3. CDR1 is MNHEY, CDR2 SVGEGT, per germline. The CDR3 protein is CASRSQGNEQFF. The CDR3 nucleotides are TGTGCCAGCAGATCACAGGGGAATGAGCAGTTCTTC.

In this sample, this clonotype turned up many times. The chain combines TRBV20-1 with TRBJ1-5, with a possible D match to TRBD1 (6 bases). Trimming removed 0 bases at V and 5 bases at J, with 8 bases between. Germline CDR1 is DFQATT and CDR2 is SNEGSKA (reference sequence). The CDR3 extends over 13 amino acids. CDR3 sequence: CSARDGGHQPQHF. Written as DNA, the CDR3 is TGCAGTGCTAGAGATGGGGGGCATCAGCCCCAGCATTTT.

This clonotype has at least ten counts. As DNA, the CDR3 is TGTGCCAGCAGCTTCCCTAGCGGGGGGAAAAACATTCAGTACTTC. Encoded protein: CASSFPSGGKNIQYF. The chain links TRBV7-6 to TRBJ2-4; 11 bases are shared with TRBD2. V shed 3 bases and J 4 bases; nucleotides not matched to a gene: 2. CDR1 is SGHVS, CDR2 FNYEAQ, per germline. The CDR3 runs 15 residues.

The J gene is TRBJ1-4, the V gene TRBV27; a weak D match, TRBD1 (5 bases). Per the germline V gene, CDR1 is MNHEY and CDR2 is SMNVEV (reference sequence). V was trimmed by 4 bases and J by 4 bases, leaving 10 bases between them. The CDR3 is 14 amino acids. The CDR3 DNA reads as TGTGCCAGCAGTTACCGGGACGGTAATGAAAAACTGTTTTTT. Its protein is CASSYRDGNEKLFF.

This clonotype was observed a few times. CDR3 sequence (DNA): TGTGCCAGCAGCCCTGCTAGCGGGGGGAAGTACGAGCAGTACTTC. This translates into CASSPASGGKYEQYF. The chain links TRBV7-9 to TRBJ2-7; 11 bases agree with TRBD2. CDR1 SEHNR and CDR2 FQNEAQ come from the germline V gene (reference sequence). The CDR3 is 15 residues long. V gave up 5 bases and J gave up 4 bases; unmatched junction bases: 7.

At least ten counts were recorded for this clonotype. The V call is TRBV3-1, the J call TRBJ2-1; 10 bases are shared with TRBD2. The CDR3 covers 17 residues. With 1 base clipped from V and 5 bases from J, the junction kept 8 bases outside the gene matches. Germline V gene lookup returns CDR1 LGHDT and CDR2 YNNKEL (reference sequence). The CDR3: CASSQGLSGGLNNEQFF. CDR3 nucleotide sequence: TGTGCCAGCAGCCAAGGCCTTAGCGGGGGGCTAAACAATGAGCAGTTCTTC.

This clonotype came up many times. The chain uses TRBV28 and TRBJ2-4, with D unresolved. CDR1 and CDR2 from the germline V gene are MDHEN and SYDVKM. The CDR3 spans 13 residues. Trimming took off 7 bases at V and 0 bases at J, with 7 bases between the two ends. Here the CDR3 DNA reads TGTGCCAGCACCACTACAGCCAAAAACATTCAGTACTTC. Translating it yields CASTTTAKNIQYF.

In this sample, this clonotype turned up many times. The chain joins TRBV9 to TRBJ1-2, with D unresolved. Germline CDR1 SGDLS, CDR2 YYNGEE. V gave up 3 bases and J gave up 4 bases, with 16 bases separating them. CDR3 size: 15 residues. The CDR3 spells CASSAGPLKAYGYTF. The CDR3 DNA is TGTGCCAGCAGCGCAGGCCCGTTGAAGGCCTATGGCTACACCTTC.

This rearrangement joins TRBV30 to TRBJ2-3; no firm D call. Germline V gene lookup returns CDR1 GTSNPN and CDR2 SVGIG (reference sequence). The CDR3 loop spans 14 amino acids. Trimming removed 4 bases from V and 6 bases from J, with 17 bases in between. The CDR3 sequence: CAWNRGMQRDTQYF. The CDR3, as DNA: TGTGCCTGGAATCGTGGTATGCAAAGGGATACGCAGTATTTT.

Many counts were recorded for this clonotype. The V call is TRBV28, the J call TRBJ1-2; TRBD1 might be the D (6 bases). From germline, CDR1 is MDHEN and CDR2 SYDVKM. The CDR3 length is 12 residues. CDR3 bases: TGTGCTATTAAGGGGGAACCCTATGGCTACACCTTC. Encoded protein: CAIKGEPYGYTF.

The rearrangement links TRBV6-6 to TRBJ1-5; D remains unclear. This CDR3 spans 15 amino acids. V dropped 0 bases and J dropped 3 bases, with 9 bases sitting between them. The germline gives CDR1 MNHNY, CDR2 SVGAGI (reference sequence). DNA of the CDR3: TGTGCCAGCAGTTACTCGAGCCAGAACAATCAGCCCCAGCATTTT. This encodes CASSYSSQNNQPQHF.

The V gene is TRBV18, the J gene TRBJ2-5; 8 bases agree with TRBD2. Unmatched junction bases numbered 16, after V lost 6 bases and J lost 4 bases. Germline assignment: CDR1 KGHSH and CDR2 LQKENI. CDR3 length: 17 residues. DNA of the CDR3: TGTGCCAGCTCTGAACTAGCGGCCATGAATGGCGCAGAGACCCAGTACTTC. It yields the protein CASSELAAMNGAETQYF. The variable domain in full, with the rest retrieved from reference TRBV18 and TRBJ2-5, is NAGVMQNPRHLVRRRGQEARLRCSPMKGHSHVYWYRQLPEEGLKFMVYLQKENIIDESGMPKERFSAEFPKEGPSILRIQQVVRGDSAAYFCASSELAAMNGAETQYFGPGTRLLVL.

There are many counts of this clonotype. The gene calls are TRBV5-8 and TRBJ2-2; 8 nucleotides align to TRBD2. CDR1 is SGHTS, CDR2 YDEGEE, per germline. CDR3 size: 17 residues. Germline trimming cut 4 bases from V and 3 bases from J; bases unmatched to any gene: 11. CDR3 sequence (DNA): TGTGCCAGCAGCGTCCCCAAGACTAGCGCGGACACCGGGGAGCTGTTTTTT. Protein product: CASSVPKTSADTGELFF.

This clonotype was seen ten or more times. The chain is built from TRBV6-6 and TRBJ1-2; the D gene is possibly TRBD1 (5 bases). Trimming cost V 7 bases and J 8 bases, with 20 bases left between them. The CDR3 sequence is 14 residues long. Germline V lookup: CDR1 MNHNY, CDR2 SVGAGI (reference sequence). The CDR3 loop is CASNRNGQGIGYTF. In nucleotides, the CDR3 is TGTGCCAGCAATCGGAATGGGCAGGGTATCGGCTACACCTTC.

Many counts were recorded for this clonotype. The chain carries TRBV19 and TRBJ2-3, with 12 bases matching TRBD2. The germline V gene encodes CDR1 LNHDA and CDR2 SQIVND (reference sequence). The CDR3 spans 14 residues. The V segment lost 9 bases and the J segment 4 bases; nucleotides outside the gene matches: 5. The CDR3 coding sequence is TGTGCCAGCGCCTCTAGCGGGAGGGCAGATACGCAGTATTTT. Residues: CASASSGRADTQYF.

This clonotype was detected many times. This rearrangement joins TRBV3-1 to TRBJ1-1; tentative D call: TRBD1 (6 bases). This CDR3 contains 13 residues. Trimming removed 4 bases from V and 7 bases from J, with 13 bases in between. Germline CDR1 is LGHDT and CDR2 is YNNKEL (reference sequence). The CDR3 region has the DNA TGTGCCAGCAGCCTCCGGACAGCCCGTGAAGCTTTCTTT. It specifies CASSLRTAREAFF.

V is TRBV20-1 and J is TRBJ2-2; 7 bases line up with TRBD1. CDR1 and CDR2 (germline): DFQATT, SNEGSKA (reference sequence). Losses at the gene ends were 1 base for V and 6 bases for J; bases not matched to a gene: 5. This CDR3 has 14 residues. The CDR3 loop reads CSARGTGAAGELFF. CDR3 nucleotide sequence: TGCAGTGCTAGAGGGACAGGAGCGGCCGGGGAGCTGTTTTTT.

The sample holds a few counts of this clonotype. The rearrangement links TRBV9 to TRBJ1-3, with D hard to call. The germline V gene has CDR1 SGDLS and CDR2 YYNGEE. Trimming stripped 0 bases from V and 5 bases from J, with 15 bases between. This CDR3 has 16 amino acids. CDR3 DNA sequence: TGTGCCAGCAGCGTAGTGGCGGGTACGGGAAGAAACACCATATATTTT. It encodes CASSVVAGTGRNTIYF. The full variable domain, its missing parts supplied by reference TRBV9 and TRBJ1-3, is DSGVTQTPKHLITATGQRVTLRCSPRSGDLSVYWYQQSLDQGLQFLIQYYNGEERAKGNILERFSAQQFPDLHSELNLSSLELGDSALYFCASSVVAGTGRNTIYFGEGSWLTVV.